The sequence of this TCR beta chain was determined in a study of cytomegalovirus exposure and HLA in healthy donors. Overall study: Out of around 360 genotyped donors, roughly 78% belonged to the Caucasian-associated ancestry cluster.

In the PCR, 60 Vbeta and 13 Jbeta primers were used. Sequencing used immunoSEQ multiplex PCR; TCRdb keeps in-frame clones, though not all of them. The table includes fewer than 100,000 clones, approximately 79% detected once. Sequenced material: PBMCs. The clonotype was recovered from a female donor in good health and CMV-seronegative.

Here the CDR3 DNA reads TGTGCCAGTAGTATCGACGACAGGGGAGGGAGTGAAAAACTGTTTTTT. This gives the protein CASSIDDRGGSEKLFF. The chain carries TRBV19 and TRBJ1-4; 8 bases agree with TRBD1. J lost 7 bases, V lost 3 bases, and 10 bases had no gene match. The CDR3 consists of 16 residues. Germline loops: CDR1 LNHDA, CDR2 SQIVND (reference sequence).